This T cell receptor beta chain was sequenced for a study of post-analysis software for immune sequencing data. Study conclusions and caveats: Relative to controls, patients had five TRBV segments at higher frequency, with TRBV5-6, TRBV5-1 and TRBV20-1 among these.

CDR3 length: 12 amino acids. Trimming pared 7 bases from V and 5 bases from J, leaving 11 bases between. Germline assignment: CDR1 SNHLY and CDR2 FYNNEI. Built from TCR beta cDNA, the libraries had unique molecular identifiers in them. TCRdb reprocessed the PCR reads with MiXCR, giving one entry per CDR3 protein. The table shows about 820,000 distinct CDR3 sequences, with 53% occurring only once. This clonotype was picked up a small number of times. As yet, its antigen is unknown. Sequences were obtained from blood. The clonotype was recovered from a girl between 5 and 17 years old with multiple sclerosis. The chain joins TRBV2 to TRBJ2-5; D may be TRBD1 (6 bases). This CDR3 is CASKRTAETQYF. The CDR3 region has the DNA TGTGCCAGCAAAAGGACAGCCGAGACCCAGTACTTC.